The sequence of this TCR beta chain was determined in a study of early T cells in non-severe SARS-CoV-2 infection. Background on the study: From unsorted whole blood, bulk RNA was sequenced, and the chains remained unpaired.

This CDR3 spans 14 amino acids. The V end lost 6 bases, the J end lost 0 bases, and 15 bases lay between the germline ends. Germline CDR1 DFQATT, CDR2 SNEGSKA (reference sequence). Study observations and caveats: Matches to VDJdb favored anti-spike CD8 responses and missed private and CD4 specificities.

Concerning this clonotype itself: Its antigen remains unidentified.

Each cDNA molecule carried a unique molecular identifier. TCRdb reprocessed the 5' RACE reads with MiXCR, giving one entry per CDR3 protein. Among about 55,000 distinct CDR3 sequences, under 15% were seen once, and the ten largest hold roughly 8.8%. J is TRBJ2-7 and V is TRBV20-1; D not resolved. This sequence originates from an adult who was a healthcare worker with PCR-confirmed SARS-CoV-2 infection or an uninfected control (not recorded which). Sample: whole blood, taken at baseline. The CDR3 loop reads CSAPIAASSYEQYF. The CDR3 DNA is TGCAGTGCCCCTATCGCAGCGAGCTCCTACGAGCAGTACTTC.